The T cell receptor (beta chain) under discussion was sequenced for a study of blood T cell repertoires in COVID-19. Whole-study context: Italy, Spain and the United States were the sources of the convalescent and acute COVID-19 samples.

Libraries were prepared by immunoSEQ multiplex PCR; TCRdb keeps only in-frame clonotypes and omits some of them. Found here are some 220,000 clones, around four fifths of them singletons; the top ten hold over 5.5%. The germline V gene has CDR1 SGDLS and CDR2 YYNGEE. V was shortened by 0 bases and J by 0 bases, with 6 bases between the two germline ends. This CDR3 is built from 15 residues. The source material was peripheral blood. The sequence was collected from a woman aged 55-69 years with active or convalescent COVID-19. This sequence joins TRBV9 and TRBJ1-4; D is unresolved. As DNA, the CDR3 is TGTGCCAGCAGCGTAGGCGGGACAACTAATGAAAAACTGTTTTTT. Translating gives CASSVGGTTNEKLFF.